This T cell receptor beta chain was sequenced during a study of T-cell reconstitution after alpha-beta-depleted transplantation in children. The CDR3 is 13 amino acids. The V end was cut by 6 bases, the J end by 3 bases, with 11 bases between. Germline V CDR1 and CDR2: MGHDK, SYGVNS. Researchers prepared the TCRbeta library using unique molecular identifiers, the study reports. TCRdb ran MiXCR on the PCR reads and lists one entry per CDR3 protein. The sample yields roughly 500,000 distinct CDR3 sequences, approximately 32% seen once. The rearrangement uses TRBV25-1 and TRBJ1-2, with D unresolved. The sample consisted of PBMCs from the stem cell graft donor, taken from the stem cell graft. This receptor was obtained from a human donor who donated a stem cell graft to a child with aplastic anemia. Here the CDR3 reads CASRAVGYYGYTF. CDR3 nucleotides: TGTGCCAGCAGGGCTGTGGGGTACTATGGCTACACCTTC.